The 4 T cell receptor beta chains reported below all come from one sample, sequenced in a study of identical twins. TCRdb recomputed calls from the 5' RACE reads with MiXCR, one row per CDR3 protein. The sample consists of approximately 890,000 distinct CDR3 sequences, roughly an eighth of them appearing once. This same sample was also taken into another study, of yellow fever vaccine responses in identical twins.

Source material: PBMCs. The origin of the receptors is a woman between 18 and 29 years old in good health.

This clonotype was recorded a few times. V gene TRBV10-2 combines with J gene TRBJ2-7; the D gene is possibly TRBD1 (5 bases). This CDR3 region has 13 residues. V was pared by 8 bases and J by 5 bases, with 16 bases between. From germline, CDR1 is WSHSY and CDR2 SAAADI. CDR3 sequence: CASYDGWGHEQYV. CDR3 DNA sequence: TGCGCCAGCTACGATGGGTGGGGCCACGAGCAGTACGTC.

The rearrangement joins TRBV7-8 to TRBJ2-1; D remains unclear. Germline V lookup: CDR1 SGHVS, CDR2 FQNEAQ. The V end lost 1 base, the J end lost 11 bases, and 6 bases lay between the germline ends. The CDR3 is 11 residues long. CDR3 sequence (DNA): TGTGCCAGCAGCTTAGAGACTCAGCAGTTCTTC. Its translation: CASSLETQQFF.

This clonotype has more than one count but fewer than ten. The V and J genes are TRBV5-1 and TRBJ2-5; 11 nucleotides match TRBD2. Germline lookup yields CDR1 SGHRS and CDR2 YFSETQ. The length of the CDR3 is 16 residues. Losses at the gene ends were 4 bases for V and 3 bases for J; bases not matched to a gene: 8. This chain's CDR3 is CASSPRLAGMEETQYF. DNA for the CDR3: TGCGCCAGCAGCCCCCGACTAGCGGGAATGGAAGAGACCCAGTACTTC.

This chain links TRBV7-9 with TRBJ1-2; D is ambiguous. This CDR3 is built from 14 residues. V lost 2 bases and J lost 4, with 11 bases in between. Germline V CDR1 and CDR2: SEHNR, FQNEAQ (reference sequence). Here the CDR3 DNA reads TGTGCCAGCAGCTTAATTGGCGGGGTCTATGGCTACACCTTC. Amino acid sequence: CASSLIGGVYGYTF.